This T cell receptor (beta chain) was recorded in a study of T cell changes during pregnancy in multiple sclerosis. The CDR3 has 11 amino acids. Trimming pared 1 base from V and 3 bases from J, leaving 4 bases between. CDR1 and CDR2 from the germline V gene are DFQATT and SNEGSKA (reference sequence). Measured with immunoSEQ multiplex PCR; TCRdb has only the in-frame clones, and not every one. The sample lists some 38,000 clones, about 94% occurring once. This clone was observed a single time. Other DNA sequences in this sample translate to the same CDR3. The sample was CD4+ T cells from peripheral blood mononuclear cells, taken in the second trimester of pregnancy. The rearrangement links TRBV20-1 to TRBJ2-7; D remains ambiguous. This clonotype was obtained from a female donor with multiple sclerosis, enrolled in a pregnancy study. CDR3 nucleotides: TGCAGTGCTAGAGGCGTCTACGAGCAGTACTTC. This translates into CSARGVYEQYF.